Below, one TCR beta chain is given with its context. Its antigen is currently unknown. Between the mid-2010s and the late 2010s, patients underwent resection in Japan or China. The sample comes from a study of immune evolution from preneoplasia to lung adenocarcinoma. General study points: Clonality was highest in normal lung, lower in later-stage lesions apparently. Normal lung had the highest top T cell clone frequencies.

The germline gives CDR1 SGHRS, CDR2 YFSETQ. The CDR3 runs to 15 residues. V was clipped by 0 bases and J by 4 bases, with 13 bases between them. TCRdb's copy holds only in-frame clones and misses some; the assay was immunoSEQ multiplex PCR. Of approximately 6,600 clones listed, 65% to 80% were seen once; the top ten hold 9.8%. The TCR was taken from an older donor with lung adenocarcinoma. This chain connects TRBV5-1 to TRBJ2-5, with D possibly matching TRBD1 (7 bases). Sequencing used FFPE adjacent normal lung tissue. The CDR3 spells CASSLVRGVGETQYF. The CDR3 DNA reads as TGCGCCAGCAGCTTGGTCAGGGGGGTCGGAGAGACCCAGTACTTC. The full variable domain, in which reference TRBV5-1 and TRBJ2-5 provide the parts outside the CDR3, is KAGVTQTPRYLIKTRGQQVTLSCSPISGHRSVSWYQQTPGQGLQFLFEYFSETQRNKGNFPGRFSGRQFSNSRSEMNVSTLELGDSALYLCASSLVRGVGETQYFGPGTRLLVL.